This entry lists 10 T cell receptor beta chains sequenced from one sample in a study of cytomegalovirus exposure and HLA in healthy donors. Primers for the PCR totalled 60 Vbeta and 13 Jbeta. Produced via immunoSEQ multiplex PCR; TCRdb's table is partial and in-frame only. Of under 150,000 clones in the sample, roughly 74% were seen once. Material: PBMCs. All receptors derive from a woman aged 40 to 49 in good health and CMV-seropositive.

The gene calls are TRBV5-1 and TRBJ1-4, with no clear D. V lost 3 bases and J 3 bases, leaving 9 bases between the germline ends. Germline CDR1 and CDR2: SGHRS and YFSETQ. CDR3 length equals 14 residues. Here the CDR3 reads CASSYDGANEKLFF. In DNA form, the CDR3 reads TGCGCCAGCAGCTACGACGGAGCTAATGAAAAACTGTTTTTT. The entire variable domain, with the rest obtained from reference TRBV5-1 and TRBJ1-4, is as follows: KAGVTQTPRYLIKTRGQQVTLSCSPISGHRSVSWYQQTPGQGLQFLFEYFSETQRNKGNFPGRFSGRQFSNSRSEMNVSTLELGDSALYLCASSYDGANEKLFFGSGTQLSVL.

V usage is TRBV5-4 and J usage is TRBJ2-5; D is uncertain. Germline loops: CDR1 SGHNT, CDR2 YYREEE (reference sequence). With 4 bases removed from V and 2 bases from J, the gap between germline ends came to 12 bases. The CDR3 has 14 amino acids. The CDR3 loop is CASSRPETQETQYF. In DNA, the CDR3 is TGTGCCAGCAGCCGTCCGGAGACGCAAGAGACCCAGTACTTC.

About this clone: The sample has other DNA sequences that encode this CDR3 too. This sequence joins TRBV5-1 and TRBJ2-3, with 10 bases matching TRBD2. V dropped 0 bases and J dropped 5; count of bases not matched to a gene: 0. The CDR3 extends over 14 amino acids. Germline V gene sequence: CDR1 SGHRS, CDR2 YFSETQ. The CDR3 loop reads CASSLGLAGDTQYF. The CDR3 DNA reads TGCGCCAGCAGCTTGGGACTAGCGGGAGATACGCAGTATTTT.

V gene TRBV21-1 combines with J gene TRBJ2-3; the tabulated D call, TRBD2, remains unverified against the DNA. TRBV21-1 has pseudogene status. CDR3 length: 19 amino acids. CDR3 nucleotides: TGTGCCAGCAGCACCCCGTCGGACGGGAGGGCAATTCTCACAGATACGCAGTATTTT. Its protein is CASSTPSDGRAILTDTQYF.

The V gene is TRBV5-1, the J gene TRBJ2-1, with D perhaps matching TRBD1 (5 bases). This CDR3 is 16 amino acids long. Trimming took off 2 bases at V and 4 bases at J, with 16 bases between the two ends. In germline, CDR1 is SGHRS, CDR2 YFSETQ. Written as DNA, the CDR3 is TGCGCCAGCAGCTTCGTGGGGCTCCGTTCGTACAATGAGCAGTTCTTC. It specifies CASSFVGLRSYNEQFF.

In its sample, this clone was seen a few times. The genes are TRBV28 and TRBJ2-3; possible D gene TRBD2, 5 bases. V shed 2 bases and J shed 0 bases, with 6 bases lying between them. Germline CDR1 MDHEN, CDR2 SYDVKM. The CDR3 covers 14 residues. CDR3 sequence: CASSLGGSTDTQYF. In DNA, the CDR3 is TGTGCCAGCAGTTTAGGCGGGAGCACAGATACGCAGTATTTT. Full variable domain (rest looked up from reference TRBV28 and TRBJ2-3): DVKVTQSSRYLVKRTGEKVFLECVQDMDHENMFWYRQDPGLGLRLIYFSYDVKMKEKGDIPEGYSVSREKKERFSLILESASTNQTSMYLCASSLGGSTDTQYFGPGTRLTVL.

The chain joins TRBV15 to TRBJ2-1; 7 nucleotides match TRBD2. With V trimmed by 3 bases and J by 5 bases, 13 bases remained unmatched. Germline loops: CDR1 LNHNV, CDR2 YYDKDF (reference sequence). This CDR3 comprises 17 residues. CDR3 loop: CATSRGGTSVSNNEQFF. The CDR3 bases are TGTGCCACCAGCAGGGGGGGAACTAGCGTGAGCAACAATGAGCAGTTCTTC.

The chain has TRBV2 and TRBJ2-7; 11 nucleotides match TRBD2. J gave up 4 bases and V 6 bases, and 8 bases lay outside the gene matches. This CDR3 region has 15 residues. From germline, CDR1 is SNHLY and CDR2 FYNNEI. The CDR3, as DNA: TGTGCCAGCAGCCTAACTAGCGGGGGAGGTTACGAGCAGTACTTC. Translated, it gives CASSLTSGGGYEQYF.

This sequence joins TRBV28 and TRBJ2-1; 7 nucleotides align to TRBD2. The germline V gene encodes CDR1 MDHEN and CDR2 SYDVKM. V was pared by 1 base and J by 7 bases, with 7 bases of the junction left unmatched. CDR3 size: 15 residues. CDR3 loop: CASSLLGEGRNEQFF. CDR3 DNA: TGTGCCAGCAGTTTATTGGGGGAGGGTAGGAATGAGCAGTTCTTC.

V usage is TRBV5-6 and J usage is TRBJ2-3, with 7 bases fitting TRBD1. After removal of 4 bases from V and 6 bases from J, the junction contained 8 bases not matched to a gene. Germline assignment: CDR1 SGHDT and CDR2 YYEEEE. The CDR3 sequence is 14 residues long. The CDR3 sequence is CASSALTGTDTQYF. The DNA of the CDR3 is TGTGCCAGCAGCGCGTTGACAGGGACCGATACGCAGTATTTT.